This record looks at one T cell receptor beta chain sequence and its context. Its target is unknown. The sample belongs to a study of cytomegalovirus exposure and HLA in healthy donors. The CDR3 is 16 amino acids. The V gene's germline CDR1 is SGHAT and CDR2 FQNNGV. The ends were cut back, 2 bases at V and 1 base at J, with 15 bases in the middle. Findings of the study overall: Across donors, most TCRs were seen rarely, yet some public ones were widespread. Sequencing depth roughly uniform across donors was assumed in presence/absence analyses. With high specificity and sensitivity, the classifier reportedly diagnosed cytomegalovirus status. Earlier analysis found most TCR beta V segments productive about 87% or about 30% of the time.

Both 60 Vbeta primers and 13 Jbeta primers went into the PCR. The table came from immunoSEQ multiplex PCR; TCRdb's copy has only in-frame clones and leaves some out. The sample has under 200,000 clones; roughly 80% are singletons. V gene TRBV11-2 combines with J gene TRBJ2-7, with D tentatively TRBD1 (5 bases). This clonotype originated in a man aged 45 to 65 in good health and CMV-seropositive. Sequences were obtained from PBMCs. The CDR3 sequence: CASSLFRESKSYEQYF. The CDR3 DNA follows: TGTGCCAGCAGCTTATTCAGGGAATCAAAATCCTACGAGCAGTACTTC.